A single T cell receptor (beta chain) is shown here with its context. Its antigen is not identified. The data belong to a study of brain T cells in children with intractable seizures. Study conclusions and caveats: Pre-surgery blood may have been undersampled, hiding some clones.

Time point in this sample: blood from clinic visit 5 months post-surgery; TSC patient then seizure free. The sequenced cases were selected for having the highest brain T cell transcript signatures. Before surgery, patients took at least one anti-epileptic drug. Profiled with immunoSEQ multiplex PCR; TCRdb holds only in-frame clones, not every one. The sample yields 300,000 to 400,000 clones, about 94% seen once. The specimen comprised peripheral blood, sampled roughly 5 months after surgery. This clonotype originated in a boy in the first two years of life with tuberous sclerosis and intractable seizures.

The DNA of the CDR3 is TGTGCCAGCAGTGAAAGAAACCCGGGACAGGATTCCTACGAGCAGTACTTC. Translated: CASSERNPGQDSYEQYF. The chain carries TRBV25-1 and TRBJ2-7; 8 bases are a match to TRBD1. V shed 2 bases and J 1 base; nucleotides not matched to a gene: 10. CDR3 length equals 17 residues. Germline CDR1 is MGHDK and CDR2 is SYGVNS.